These 30 T cell receptor beta chains originate from one sample sequenced in a study of blood T cell repertoires in COVID-19. This table comes from immunoSEQ multiplex PCR, and its TCRdb copy is limited to in-frame clones, with some not included. Of about 200,000 clones listed, less than 90% are singletons. The sample comprised peripheral blood. These TCRs come from a man in his forties with active or convalescent COVID-19.

The chain employs TRBV28 and TRBJ2-7, with D maybe TRBD1 (6 bases). This CDR3 comprises 12 residues. Trimming left V 2 bases short and J 7 bases short, with 9 bases between. Germline V gene lookup returns CDR1 MDHEN and CDR2 SYDVKM. CDR3 region: CASSLDQGEQYF. CDR3 nucleotides: TGTGCCAGCAGTTTAGATCAGGGGGAGCAGTACTTC.

V and J are TRBV19 and TRBJ1-1; TRBD1 might be the D (5 bases). The CDR3 is 14 amino acids. Germline values: CDR1 LNHDA, CDR2 SQIVND (reference sequence). Trimming left V 3 bases short and J 0 bases short, with 8 bases between. The CDR3 sequence: CASSISGVNTEAFF. The CDR3 DNA is TGTGCCAGTAGTATTTCGGGGGTGAACACTGAAGCTTTCTTT.

V usage is TRBV5-1 and J usage is TRBJ2-1; 11 bases fit TRBD2. Losses at the gene ends were 8 bases for V and 5 bases for J; bases not matched to a gene: 9. CDR3 length equals 15 residues. CDR1 and CDR2 (germline): SGHRS, YFSETQ. The CDR3 nucleotides are TGCGCCAGTCATAGCGGGAGGGCAGGTCACAATGAGCAGTTCTTC. Translating it yields CASHSGRAGHNEQFF.

A single count supports this clone. This chain joins TRBV19 and TRBJ1-1; D call uncertain. V gave up 4 bases and J gave up 1 base, with 13 bases separating them. This CDR3 is 15 amino acids long. Germline values: CDR1 LNHDA, CDR2 SQIVND (reference sequence). The CDR3 loop reads CASSTDISPNTEAFF. The CDR3 DNA is TGTGCCAGTAGTACCGACATCTCCCCGAACACTGAAGCTTTCTTT.

The J gene is TRBJ1-2, the V gene TRBV30; D not resolved. The CDR3 loop spans 11 amino acids. V was clipped by 4 bases and J by 8 bases, with 11 bases between them. Germline CDR1 GTSNPN, CDR2 SVGIG (reference sequence). The CDR3: CAWTVNGGYTF. The CDR3 DNA reads TGTGCCTGGACCGTAAACGGGGGCTACACCTTC.

V is TRBV6-4 and J is TRBJ1-2; D is unclear. V was clipped by 5 bases and J by 4 bases, with 11 bases between them. CDR1 is MRHNA, CDR2 SNTAGT, per germline. The length of the CDR3 is 13 residues. CDR3 sequence reads: CASSLGSGYGYTF. The CDR3 coding sequence is TGTGCCAGCAGTCTAGGGAGTGGCTATGGCTACACCTTC.

This clone has only a few counts. The chain carries TRBV19 and TRBJ2-4; tentatively, D is TRBD1 (6 bases). Trimming stripped 4 bases from V and 4 bases from J, with 8 bases between. CDR1 is LNHDA and CDR2 is SQIVND in the germline V gene (reference sequence). This CDR3 spans 13 amino acids. The CDR3 coding sequence is TGTGCCAGTAGTACAGGGACAAAAAACATTCAGTACTTC. Its protein product is CASSTGTKNIQYF.

The chain is built from TRBV20-1 and TRBJ1-1; D not resolved. The length of the CDR3 is 11 residues. Germline V lookup: CDR1 DFQATT, CDR2 SNEGSKA (reference sequence). Trimming stripped 3 bases from V and 1 base from J, with 3 bases between. DNA for the CDR3: TGCAGTGCTAGGGCGAACACTGAAGCTTTCTTT. This sequence encodes CSARANTEAFF.

The rearrangement uses TRBV6-5 and TRBJ1-1; 8 bases map to TRBD1. Germline loops: CDR1 MNHEY, CDR2 SVGAGI. V was clipped by 7 bases and J by 4 bases; unmatched bases: 8. This CDR3 spans 14 amino acids. CDR3 sequence: CASTKDRGVTEAFF. CDR3 coding DNA: TGTGCCAGCACCAAAGACAGGGGTGTCACTGAAGCTTTCTTT.

The J gene is TRBJ1-6, the V gene TRBV2, with 7 nucleotides matching TRBD1. Germline trimming cut 6 bases from V and 4 bases from J; bases unmatched to any gene: 6. The CDR3 length is 15 residues. Per germline, CDR1 SNHLY and CDR2 FYNNEI. The CDR3 bases are TGTGCCAGCAGAGAATGGGACAGTTATAATTCACCCCTCCACTTT. It specifies CASREWDSYNSPLHF. Looking up the rest from reference TRBV2 and TRBJ1-6 gives the full variable domain: EPEVTQTPSHQVTQMGQEVILRCVPISNHLYFYWYRQILGQKVEFLVSFYNNEISEKSEIFDDQFSVERPDGSNFTLKIRSTKLEDSAMYFCASREWDSYNSPLHFGNGTRLTVT.

This clone was picked up a small number of times. The rearrangement uses TRBV5-1 and TRBJ2-7; TRBD2 aligns across 10 bases. V dropped 7 bases and J dropped 2; count of bases not matched to a gene: 6. The CDR3 extends over 14 amino acids. Germline V gene lookup returns CDR1 SGHRS and CDR2 YFSETQ. The CDR3 DNA reads as TGCGCCAGCTTCGGACTAGCGGCTACCTACGAGCAGTACTTC. Its protein is CASFGLAATYEQYF.

This chain joins TRBV27 and TRBJ1-1; tentative D call: TRBD1 (6 bases). Deletions cut 2 bases from V and 5 bases from J, with 12 bases between. Germline V lookup: CDR1 MNHEY, CDR2 SMNVEV (reference sequence). CDR3 length: 14 residues. The CDR3 loop reads CASSLNRQATEAFF. The CDR3 region has the DNA TGTGCCAGCAGTTTAAATCGACAGGCGACTGAAGCTTTCTTT.

The chain has TRBV6-5 and TRBJ1-5; 9 nucleotides agree with TRBD1. Germline CDR1 MNHEY, CDR2 SVGAGI. The length of the CDR3 is 15 residues. Trimming at V came to 6 bases and at J to 4 bases, leaving 7 bases not matched to a gene. The CDR3 here is CASRGTGRGNQPQHF. The CDR3 DNA follows: TGTGCCAGCAGGGGGACAGGGCGAGGGAATCAGCCCCAGCATTTT.

The chain joins TRBV5-5 to TRBJ2-7; D unclear. Trimming took 0 bases from V and 0 from J, leaving 7 bases between them. This CDR3 has 14 residues. Per germline, CDR1 SGHKS and CDR2 YYEKEE (reference sequence). The CDR3: CASSLVGRSYEQYF. DNA of the CDR3: TGTGCCAGCAGCTTGGTTGGCCGCTCCTACGAGCAGTACTTC.

This chain links TRBV11-2 with TRBJ2-2, with D maybe TRBD2 (6 bases). Germline V gene data show CDR1 as SGHAT and CDR2 as FQNNGV. This CDR3 has 15 residues. V lost 6 bases and J lost 6, with 17 bases in between. CDR3 DNA: TGTGCCAGCAGTATGGGAGGTTTTGCGTCCGGGGAGCTGTTTTTT. Protein sequence: CASSMGGFASGELFF.

The chain links TRBV5-6 to TRBJ1-2; TRBD1 aligns across 11 bases. The trim removed 2 bases at V and 3 bases at J, leaving 3 bases unmatched. CDR1 SGHDT and CDR2 YYEEEE come from the germline V gene. The CDR3 runs to 15 residues. The CDR3 nucleotides are TGTGCCAGCAGCTTTGGGACAGGGGGTTACTATGGCTACACCTTC. It specifies CASSFGTGGYYGYTF.

This clone came up once. The chain couples TRBV9 to TRBJ2-3, with a weak D call TRBD1 (6 bases). This CDR3 has 17 amino acids. V was cut by 2 bases and J by 0 bases, with 16 bases left in between. CDR1 SGDLS and CDR2 YYNGEE come from the germline V gene. The CDR3 sequence is CASSVSGAPLSTDTQYF. The CDR3 DNA reads TGTGCCAGCAGCGTCTCAGGGGCCCCTCTTAGCACAGATACGCAGTATTTT.

The chain uses TRBV19 and TRBJ1-6; unclear D gene. The CDR3 runs to 14 residues. Germline V gene data show CDR1 as LNHDA and CDR2 as SQIVND (reference sequence). The V end was cut by 0 bases, the J end by 6 bases, with 6 bases between. This CDR3 is CASSIEFSNSPLHF. DNA of the CDR3: TGTGCCAGTAGTATAGAGTTCAGTAATTCACCCCTCCACTTT.

The J gene is TRBJ2-6, the V gene TRBV7-6; D perhaps matches TRBD2 (5 bases). The CDR3 loop spans 17 amino acids. Per germline, CDR1 SGHVS and CDR2 FNYEAQ. Trimming removed 3 bases at V and 1 base at J, with 13 bases between. This CDR3 is CASSLGAAFSGANVLTF. Written as DNA, the CDR3 is TGTGCCAGCAGCTTGGGAGCGGCCTTTTCTGGGGCCAACGTCCTGACTTTC.

This chain links TRBV24-1 with TRBJ2-2; 7 nucleotides agree with TRBD1. V lost 2 bases and J lost 2; bases outside the gene matches: 10. The CDR3 sequence is 18 residues long. Germline lookup yields CDR1 KGHDR and CDR2 SFDVKD. CDR3 sequence reads: CATSDSRRDRLNTGELFF. The CDR3 nucleotides read TGTGCCACCAGTGATTCTCGCCGGGACAGATTAAACACCGGGGAGCTGTTTTTT.

The rearrangement uses TRBV5-4 and TRBJ1-1; TRBD1 aligns across 9 bases. Germline CDR1 SGHNT, CDR2 YYREEE (reference sequence). CDR3 length: 13 amino acids. J gave up 6 bases and V 6 bases, and 6 bases lay outside the gene matches. In nucleotides, the CDR3 is TGTGCCAGCACACAGGGGGCAAAAGCTGAAGCTTTCTTT. Translating gives CASTQGAKAEAFF.

CDR3 in amino acids: CASSKESNQPQHF. Written as DNA, the CDR3 is TGTGCCAGCAGTAAGGAGAGCAATCAGCCCCAGCATTTT. The chain combines TRBV2 with TRBJ1-5; no reliable D call. Germline V gives CDR1 SNHLY, CDR2 FYNNEI. The CDR3 has 13 residues. Trimming stripped 5 bases from V and 1 base from J, with 6 bases between.

In nucleotides, the CDR3 is TGTGCCAGCAGTTTCGGGGGGAATTCACCCCTCCACTTT. Encoded protein: CASSFGGNSPLHF. V is TRBV28 and J is TRBJ1-6, with D perhaps TRBD1 (5 bases). This CDR3 is built from 13 residues. CDR1 is MDHEN and CDR2 is SYDVKM in the germline V gene. Trimming pared 3 bases from V and 7 bases from J, leaving 7 bases between.

This clone was seen only once. This chain joins TRBV28 and TRBJ2-7; 7 bases fit TRBD2. The CDR3 is 17 amino acids. Germline V gives CDR1 MDHEN, CDR2 SYDVKM. J gave up 7 bases and V 1 base, and 16 bases lay outside the gene matches. CDR3 loop: CASSLFRVAGPGGEQYF. The CDR3 region has the DNA TGTGCCAGCAGTTTATTCCGGGTGGCAGGCCCCGGGGGGGAGCAGTACTTC.

The chain is built from TRBV9 and TRBJ1-2, with D tentatively TRBD1 (5 bases). V lost 5 bases and J lost 6, with 20 bases in between. Germline-derived CDR1 and CDR2 are SGDLS and YYNGEE. The CDR3 contains 15 residues. For the CDR3, the DNA is TGTGCCAGCAGGGATCGCGGGGGAAGCCCCGATGGCTACACCTTC. Its protein product is CASRDRGGSPDGYTF.

J is TRBJ1-1 and V is TRBV19; 9 bases map to TRBD1. Germline V CDR1 and CDR2: LNHDA, SQIVND (reference sequence). CDR3 length: 16 residues. The junction had 10 bases not matched to a gene; V was cut back by 3 bases and J by 5 bases. CDR3 in amino acids: CASSIYRGQGRTEAFF. The CDR3 region has the DNA TGTGCCAGTAGTATTTATAGGGGACAGGGTAGAACTGAAGCTTTCTTT.

The V gene is TRBV2, the J gene TRBJ2-7; weak D call: TRBD2 (7 bases). This CDR3 spans 16 amino acids. Trimming removed 0 bases at V and 3 bases at J, with 15 bases between. CDR1 SNHLY and CDR2 FYNNEI come from the germline V gene. CDR3 in DNA: TGTGCCAGCAGTGAAGCCGCGGGGGCACGCTACTACGAGCAGTACTTC. It translates to CASSEAAGARYYEQYF. Variable domain in full (rest from reference TRBV2 and TRBJ2-7): EPEVTQTPSHQVTQMGQEVILRCVPISNHLYFYWYRQILGQKVEFLVSFYNNEISEKSEIFDDQFSVERPDGSNFTLKIRSTKLEDSAMYFCASSEAAGARYYEQYFGPGTRLTVT.

Here the CDR3 reads CASSSRLGGQFF. The CDR3 nucleotides are TGTGCCAGCAGCTCCCGACTAGGAGGGCAGTTCTTC. This sequence joins TRBV11-2 and TRBJ2-1; D may be TRBD2 (6 bases). Germline V gene data show CDR1 as SGHAT and CDR2 as FQNNGV. The CDR3 covers 12 residues. With 4 bases removed from V and 12 bases from J, the gap between germline ends came to 13 bases.

This sequence joins TRBV19 and TRBJ2-7; 7 nucleotides agree with TRBD2. In germline, CDR1 is LNHDA, CDR2 SQIVND (reference sequence). This CDR3 comprises 13 residues. The J segment lost 4 bases and the V segment lost 3 bases, leaving 3 bases of the junction unmatched. CDR3 sequence reads: CASSMGGEYEQYF. CDR3 DNA sequence: TGTGCCAGTAGTATGGGGGGGGAATACGAGCAGTACTTC.

This chain joins TRBV29-1 and TRBJ2-1; 10 bases are shared with TRBD1. This CDR3 comprises 13 residues. The germline V gene encodes CDR1 SQVTM and CDR2 ANQGSEA. The CDR3 protein is CSGGRTGGNEQFF. The DNA for the CDR3 is TGCAGTGGTGGTCGGACAGGGGGCAATGAGCAGTTCTTC.